This TCR beta chain was sequenced during a study of read filtering for tumor transcriptome and immune sequencing. V dropped 7 bases and J dropped 1 base, with 14 bases sitting between them. This CDR3 has 15 amino acids. From germline, CDR1 is SGHRS and CDR2 YFSETQ. General study results and limits: Approximately 80% of IR-seq clonotypes had one read, totaling 3% to 4.5% of reads; RNA-seq: roughly 76% and 46%.

From around 440 ng of RNA, a library with molecular barcoded alpha/delta and beta/gamma adaptors was made. TCRdb called the reads again in MiXCR, with one record for every CDR3 protein. Counted here are about 40,000 distinct CDR3 sequences, roughly an eighth occurring once; the ten biggest clones make up 25% to 30%. Details on this clonotype: What it recognizes is unknown. This may be a read error, as it is one base from a much larger clone.

Sequences were obtained from a population of CD138-negative cells sorted from bone marrow. V gene TRBV5-1 combines with J gene TRBJ2-2; the D gene is possibly TRBD1 (5 bases). The receptor was isolated from a donor at least 40 years old with multiple myeloma. The DNA of the CDR3 is TGCGCCAGCGGCCCAACAGGCCTGAACACCGGGGAGCTGTTTTTT. Its protein product is CASGPTGLNTGELFF.